This is a list of T cell receptor beta chains from one sample in a study of CD4+ T cells in melanoma. TCRdb keeps only in-frame clones here, not all; method: immunoSEQ multiplex PCR. The table shows roughly 12,000 clones, with over 60% occurring only once. Sample: cells from a culture (not recorded whether cultured in vitro). Receptors were obtained from a human donor with melanoma. Both conserved end residues are part of each CDR3. A D gene is named only where the DNA matches it firmly. For some rows the clone size is stated as once, few or many, or as a class when expanded; others skip it.

>TRBD1|TRBV9|.|TRBJ1-1|17
TGTGCCAGCAGCGAGTCCCGGGACAGGGGATTGGACACTGAAGCTTTCTTT
CASSESRDRGLDTEAFF
>.|TRBV5-4|.|TRBJ1-5|14
TGTGCCAGAACCGGGATACAGGTGAAGGCGCCCCAGCATTTT
CARTGIQVKAPQHF
>.|TRBV19|.|TRBJ2-7|14
TGTGCCAGTAGTTCTTGGCCGGGGGCCTACGAGCAGTACTTC
CASSSWPGAYEQYF
>.|TRBV2|once|TRBJ2-7|13
TGTGCCAGCAGTGCGGCACTTACCTACGAGCAGTACTTC
CASSAALTYEQYF
>TRBD1|TRBV10-3|.|TRBJ2-7|13
TGTGCCATCAGCGACGGGACAGCTTACGAGCAGTACTTC
CAISDGTAYEQYF
>.|TRBV30|.|TRBJ2-5|12
TGTGCCTGGAGTGCGGGGCGGGGGACCCAGTACTTC
CAWSAGRGTQYF
>.|TRBV6-1|.|TRBJ1-6|12
TGTGCCAGCAGCCGCCAGGGTTCACCCCTCCACTTT
CASSRQGSPLHF
>.|TRBV9|.|TRBJ2-1|15
TGTGCCAGCAGCGTAGGGCTAGTATCCTACAATGAGCAGTTCTTC
CASSVGLVSYNEQFF
>.|TRBV4-2|.|TRBJ2-5|17
TGTGCCAGCAGCCAAGATAACGGGGACATGTACCAAGAGACCCAGTACTTC
CASSQDNGDMYQETQYF
>.|TRBV30|.|TRBJ2-5|16
TGTGCCTGGAGTGTCAGGGACATATGGGTCCAAGAGACCCAGTACTTC
CAWSVRDIWVQETQYF
>TRBD2|TRBV4-2|.|TRBJ2-2|13
TGTGCCAGCAGCCGCGGGGGGGCCGGGGAGCTGTTTTTT
CASSRGGAGELFF
>.|TRBV6-5|few|TRBJ1-4|13
TGTGCCAGCAGTTCGGTACCTCCGAAAAAACTGTTTTTT
CASSSVPPKKLFF
>.|TRBV5-1|.|TRBJ1-1|13
TGCGCCAGCAGCCGATTGGACGGCGCTGAAGCTTTCTTT
CASSRLDGAEAFF
>.|TRBV4-1|.|TRBJ2-1|17
TGCGCCAGCAGCCAAGGGGTACTCGGGATAATTGACAATGAGCAGTTCTTC
CASSQGVLGIIDNEQFF
>.|TRBV11-2|medium-sized|TRBJ2-7|15
TGTGCCAGCTCCTCCTTGCGGCAGGGCTCCTACGAGCAGTACTTC
CASSSLRQGSYEQYF
>.|TRBV18|.|TRBJ1-6|14
TGTGCCAGCTCACCGGAACAGCAGGTCAGAGACCTCCACTTT
CASSPEQQVRDLHF
>.|TRBV6-1|.|TRBJ1-2|14
TGTGCCAGCAGTGTGGGACTCCTGAAGGGGGGCTACACCTTC
CASSVGLLKGGYTF
>TRBD1|TRBV11-2|few|TRBJ2-3|17
TGTGCCAGCAGCCGCTTGACCCTGGGACAGCGCACAGATACGCAGTATTTT
CASSRLTLGQRTDTQYF
>.|TRBV11-2|.|TRBJ2-4|18
TGTGCCAGCACCTCCGAGGGGGGCATTGCTCTTGCCAAAAACATTCAGTACTTC
CASTSEGGIALAKNIQYF
>.|TRBV7-9|.|TRBJ1-2|12
TGTGCCAGCTCGGGCGAAAACTATGGCTACACCTTC
CASSGENYGYTF
>TRBD1|TRBV19|.|TRBJ1-3|15
TGTGCCAGTAGTACCGGACAGGGGGCGCGGGACACCATATATTTT
CASSTGQGARDTIYF
>TRBD2|TRBV4-2|.|TRBJ2-3|18
TGTGCCAGCAGCCAAGGGCTTGGAGCGGGGGCGTTCAGGGATACGCAGTATTTT
CASSQGLGAGAFRDTQYF
>TRBD2|TRBV10-2|.|TRBJ2-3|14
TGCGCCAGCACCCTTAGCGGGGCCCAAGATACGCAGTATTTT
CASTLSGAQDTQYF
>.|TRBV7-9|.|TRBJ2-7|16
TGTGCCAGCAGCTTAGCGCGGGTGGGAGGGGGCTACGAGCAGTACTTC
CASSLARVGGGYEQYF
>TRBD1|TRBV30|few|TRBJ1-1|15
TGTGCCTGGTTCAACCAACCAGGGGGCGGATCTGAAGCTTTCTTT
CAWFNQPGGGSEAFF
>TRBD1|TRBV7-9|.|TRBJ2-5|17
TGTGCCAGCAGCTTAGCTCGGCCGACAGGGTCAGTTGAGACCCAGTACTTC
CASSLARPTGSVETQYF
>.|TRBV4-2|.|TRBJ2-5|14
TGTGCCAGCAGCCAAGATGGTAATTTGGAGACCCAGTACTTC
CASSQDGNLETQYF
>.|TRBV18|few|TRBJ2-7|14
TGTGCCAGCTCACCCACAGGAGGGGGACACGAGCAGTACTTC
CASSPTGGGHEQYF
>TRBD1|TRBV18|.|TRBJ2-5|14
TGTGCCAGCTCCCCGGACAGGGGGGGAGAGACCCAGTACTTC
CASSPDRGGETQYF
>.|TRBV19|.|TRBJ1-1|15
TGTGCCAGTAGTTACTTGAAGGGGGGGAAGTCTGAAGCTTTCTTT
CASSYLKGGKSEAFF
>TRBD1|TRBV27|.|TRBJ1-6|18
TGTGCCAGCAGTTTATCGGGAGACAGGGGGACGAATAATTCACCCCTCCACTTT
CASSLSGDRGTNNSPLHF
>.|TRBV18|.|TRBJ1-2|12
TGTGCCAGCTCACCCGTAGAGGATGGCTACACCTTC
CASSPVEDGYTF
>TRBD1|TRBV19|few|TRBJ1-6|15
TGTGCCAGTAGTACGGGACAGGTATATAATTCACCCCTCCACTTT
CASSTGQVYNSPLHF
>.|TRBV27|once|TRBJ2-1|13
TGTGCCAGCAGTTTTTTAGGGGGCAATGAGCAGTTCTTC
CASSFLGGNEQFF
>.|TRBV2|.|TRBJ1-1|15
TGTGCCAGCAGTGCGGAGGCGCAGGTATTGTCTGAAGCTTTCTTT
CASSAEAQVLSEAFF
>TRBD1|TRBV11-2|.|TRBJ2-1|14
TGTGCCAGCAGCGCCCCGGGACAGGGCAATGAGCAGTTCTTC
CASSAPGQGNEQFF
>.|TRBV18|few|TRBJ1-4|14
TGTGCCAGCTCACCGGGACCAACTAATGAAAAACTGTTTTTT
CASSPGPTNEKLFF
>TRBD2|TRBV7-3|.|TRBJ2-3|16
TGTGCCAGCAGCTACGGGACTAGCGGGGGCACAGATACGCAGTATTTT
CASSYGTSGGTDTQYF
>TRBD2|TRBV30|.|TRBJ2-5|14
TGTGCCTGGGGACGGCTAGCGGGGATAGAGACCCAGTACTTC
CAWGRLAGIETQYF
>.|TRBV10-2|.|TRBJ1-1|13
TGCGCCAGCAGTGAAAACGGGGGCACTGAAGCTTTCTTT
CASSENGGTEAFF
>TRBD1|TRBV7-3|.|TRBJ1-1|12
TGTGCCAGCAGCCCCTCGGACAGGGGGGCTTTCTTT
CASSPSDRGAFF
>TRBD1|TRBV2|.|TRBJ1-5|14
TGTGCCAGCAGTGGGGACAGGGGTAATCAGCCCCAGCATTTT
CASSGDRGNQPQHF
>TRBD1|TRBV5-4|.|TRBJ2-1|15
TGTGCCAGCAGCTTCGGGGACAGGCCTTACAATGAGCAGTTCTTC
CASSFGDRPYNEQFF
>.|TRBV27|.|TRBJ1-2|11
TGTGCCAGCTCCCCGGGACGTGGCTACACCTTC
CASSPGRGYTF
>.|TRBV15|.|TRBJ2-4|14
TGTGCCACCAGCAGAGGCGATGCCGGAGGCATTCAGTACTTC
CATSRGDAGGIQYF
>TRBD2|TRBV11-1|.|TRBJ2-5|17
TGTGCCAGCAGCTTCGGTCAAGCGGGGGGGGTGGAAGAGACCCAGTACTTC
CASSFGQAGGVEETQYF
>.|TRBV11-2|.|TRBJ1-4|14
TGTGCCAGCAGCCTGGGACAACCTAATGAAAAACTGTTTTTT
CASSLGQPNEKLFF
>.|TRBV6-5|.|TRBJ1-1|14
TGTGCCAGCATCGAGGCAGGAAGGCCCACTGAAGCTTTCTTT
CASIEAGRPTEAFF
>.|TRBV11-1|.|TRBJ2-1|16
TGTGCCAGCAAATGGCGGGTTGATTCTTTTTGGAATGAGCAGTTCTTC
CASKWRVDSFWNEQFF
>.|TRBV7-9|.|TRBJ2-1|13
TGTGCCAGCAGCTTAGGGCCTAACAATGAGCAGTTCTTC
CASSLGPNNEQFF
>.|TRBV7-9|.|TRBJ1-5|16
TGTGCCAGCAGTTCCGGGGGGGCAGGAGAGAATCAGCCCCAGCATTTT
CASSSGGAGENQPQHF
>.|TRBV6-6|few|TRBJ1-6|14
TGTGCCAGCAGTTACTCGGCCGGGGGCGAAGCCCTCCACTTT
CASSYSAGGEALHF
>.|TRBV6-6|.|TRBJ2-7|13
TGTGCCAGCAGTTACTCGGAACCCTCCGAGCAGTACTTC
CASSYSEPSEQYF
>.|TRBV4-1|.|TRBJ1-6|21
TGCGCCAGCAGCCAAGATACCAGACGGAACAGGGCTAGCTCCTATAATTCACCCCTCCACTTT
CASSQDTRRNRASSYNSPLHF
>.|TRBV2|.|TRBJ2-7|12
TGTGCCAGCAGGGCCCCCCTCTACGAGCAGTACTTC
CASRAPLYEQYF
>TRBD1|TRBV10-2|.|TRBJ1-1|15
TGCGCCAGCAGTGATGTCGGACAGGGAAGGGCTGAAGCTTTCTTT
CASSDVGQGRAEAFF